Sequencing of this T cell receptor (beta chain) was carried out in a study of beta chain features in type 1 diabetes. To note about this clone: The antigen remains unidentified.

Study results and caveats: In the patient group, naive, central memory and Treg TCRB repertoires seemed more alike than in the healthy donor group.

The sequenced template was cDNA made from the entire isolated RNA. Assay: immunoSEQ multiplex PCR; the TCRdb copy retains only in-frame clones and omits some. Of about 620,000 clones in the sample, roughly a sixth are singletons; the top ten hold about 0.097%. This CDR3 is built from 14 residues. Germline V gives CDR1 MNHNS, CDR2 SASEGT. Trimming removed 3 bases at V and 0 bases at J, with 8 bases between. CD4+ cells of the naive, central memory, regulatory and stem cell-like memory types were sorted via CD45RO/CCR7/CD25/CD127/CD95/CD27. This sequence was found in a man younger than 35 in good health. What was sequenced was naive CD4+ T cells from blood. The chain employs TRBV6-1 and TRBJ1-1; TRBD1 is a possible D gene (5 bases). The CDR3 sequence is CASSDRQMNTEAFF. The CDR3 DNA follows: TGTGCCAGCAGTGATCGACAGATGAACACTGAAGCTTTCTTT.